One T cell receptor beta chain is described in this entry. Its antigen remains unknown. This likely comes from a read error, as the CDR3 has no conserved phenylalanine or tryptophan at its end. It is unclear where the CDR3 begins or ends on the DNA, so no DNA is shown, and the CDR3 is as TCRdb lists it. The data originate from a study of T cells in Graves' hyperthyroidism and ophthalmopathy. Broader study findings: In validation, the model predicted ophthalmopathy. These predictions came a median roughly 7.1 months before onset.

No ophthalmopathy progression within 18 months constituted stable Graves' hyperthyroidism. Regions amplified from RNA transcripts were the TCR beta CDR3 regions. A set of HTBI primers served as the primers for a first-round RT-PCR of the TCR CDR3. TCRdb redid the calling of the multiplex PCR reads with MiXCR, one entry per CDR3 protein. The sample has hundreds of thousands of distinct CDR3 sequences, around 46% seen once; the top ten hold just under 8.5%. CDR1 and CDR2 (germline): SGHRS, YFSETQ. The CDR3 adds up to 9 amino acids, both ends counted. J is TRBJ1-4 and V is TRBV5-1. This TCR derives from a woman aged 18 to 35 with Graves' hyperthyroidism. The sample taken for sequencing was peripheral blood or thyroid tissue (not recorded which). CDR3 in amino acids: CASSLGGSI.